The 25 T cell receptor beta chains in this list originate from one sample, sequenced in a study of T cell responses to AZD1222 COVID-19 vaccine. Some clones are missing from TCRdb's copy, which holds only in-frame ones; the method was immunoSEQ multiplex PCR. The table includes about 120,000 clones, about 93% detected once. The source material was peripheral blood, sampled 28 days after the second dose of the MenACWY control vaccine. The origin of the receptors is an adult who received the MenACWY meningococcal vaccine as a control.

The chain is built from TRBV19 and TRBJ2-1; 7 bases are a match to TRBD1. Germline CDR1 and CDR2: LNHDA and SQIVND (reference sequence). The CDR3 length is 16 residues. Trimming took 4 bases from V and 1 from J; bases not matched to a gene: 7. The CDR3 sequence: CASSTQGLISYNEQFF. The CDR3 DNA reads as TGTGCCAGTAGTACACAGGGGCTGATATCCTACAATGAGCAGTTCTTC.

This chain uses TRBV11-2 with TRBJ1-3, with no clear D. Germline V lookup: CDR1 SGHAT, CDR2 FQNNGV. This CDR3 is built from 15 residues. Trimming left V 1 base short and J 0 bases short, with 7 bases between. The CDR3 is CASSLGASSGNTIYF. Here the CDR3 DNA reads TGTGCCAGCAGCTTAGGGGCCAGCTCTGGAAACACCATATATTTT.

The J gene is TRBJ2-3, the V gene TRBV24-1; TRBD2 aligns across 13 bases. The CDR3 runs to 19 residues. Looked up from germline, CDR1 is KGHDR and CDR2 is SFDVKD. J was trimmed by 5 bases and V by 2 bases; bases with no gene match: 12. The CDR3, as DNA: TGTGCCACCAGTGATTCGACCGGGACTAGCGGGGTTTTTAGAGATACGCAGTATTTT. Protein product: CATSDSTGTSGVFRDTQYF.

The chain recombines TRBV29-1 with TRBJ2-1; D gene unclear. The CDR3 sequence is 12 residues long. Trimming left V 1 base short and J 5 bases short, with 6 bases between. The germline gives CDR1 SQVTM, CDR2 ANQGSEA. CDR3 loop: CSVEVLHNEQFF. CDR3 bases: TGCAGCGTTGAAGTCCTACACAATGAGCAGTTCTTC.

The V gene is TRBV14, the J gene TRBJ1-3; D is unclear. Germline assignment: CDR1 SGHDN and CDR2 FVKESK. The CDR3 consists of 15 residues. V gave up 0 bases and J gave up 3 bases, with 9 bases separating them. The CDR3 DNA is TGTGCCAGCAGCCAAGATCGGGTCAATGGAAACACCATATATTTT. Its translation: CASSQDRVNGNTIYF.

The J gene is TRBJ1-1, the V gene TRBV12-3 or TRBV12-4; D remains unclear. The CDR3 totals 13 residues. V was shortened by 3 bases and J by 6 bases, with 11 bases between the two germline ends. CDR3 sequence reads: CASSFILDPEAFF. Here the CDR3 DNA reads TGTGCCAGCAGTTTTATTTTGGACCCTGAAGCTTTCTTT.

The chain uses TRBV6-5 and TRBJ2-7; 10 bases are shared with TRBD2. With V trimmed by 2 bases and J by 3 bases, 7 bases remained unmatched. The CDR3 is made up of 16 amino acids. Germline V gene data show CDR1 as MNHEY and CDR2 as SVGAGI. In DNA, the CDR3 is TGTGCCAGCAGTTACCCTACATCTAGCGGGAGCTACGAGCAGTACTTC. This sequence encodes CASSYPTSSGSYEQYF.

V and J are TRBV7-9 and TRBJ1-4; D gene unclear. Trimming shortened V by 8 bases and J by 5 bases, and 18 bases separated the two germline ends. This CDR3 spans 15 amino acids. The germline CDR1 and CDR2 sequences are SEHNR and FQNEAQ (reference sequence). In DNA, the CDR3 is TGTGCCAGCCGAGGCATCGGGCCTACGAATGAAAAACTGTTTTTT. This sequence encodes CASRGIGPTNEKLFF.

The chain has TRBV9 and TRBJ2-3; TRBD2 is a possible D gene (6 bases). V dropped 3 bases and J dropped 2 bases, with 13 bases sitting between them. Germline assignment: CDR1 SGDLS and CDR2 YYNGEE. The CDR3 runs to 15 residues. The CDR3 coding sequence is TGTGCCAGCAGCGGCTGGGACTCAGTCACAGATACGCAGTATTTT. Translating gives CASSGWDSVTDTQYF. The full variable domain, in which reference TRBV9 and TRBJ2-3 provide the parts outside the CDR3, is DSGVTQTPKHLITATGQRVTLRCSPRSGDLSVYWYQQSLDQGLQFLIQYYNGEERAKGNILERFSAQQFPDLHSELNLSSLELGDSALYFCASSGWDSVTDTQYFGPGTRLTVL.

The V and J genes are TRBV5-1 and TRBJ2-7, with D perhaps matching TRBD1 (5 bases). V was cut by 0 bases and J by 2 bases, with 9 bases left in between. The CDR3 contains 14 residues. Germline assignment: CDR1 SGHRS and CDR2 YFSETQ. The CDR3 nucleotides are TGCGCCAGCAGCTTGGGGGGCAGCACCTACGAGCAGTACTTC. Translation: CASSLGGSTYEQYF.

This clone was seen only a few times. The chain is built from TRBV4-2 and TRBJ1-1; 7 bases are shared with TRBD1. CDR3 size: 16 residues. From germline, CDR1 is LGHNA and CDR2 YNFKEQ. The V and J ends lost 3 bases and 4 bases, in that order; junction bases with no gene match: 11. This CDR3 is CASSHTGARGSTEAFF. CDR3 DNA: TGTGCCAGCAGCCACACAGGGGCTCGAGGGAGCACTGAAGCTTTCTTT.

The chain joins TRBV6-5 to TRBJ1-3; D is possibly TRBD1 (6 bases). The length of the CDR3 is 14 residues. Deletions cut 7 bases from V and 4 bases from J, with 14 bases between. From germline, CDR1 is MNHEY and CDR2 SVGAGI. The DNA of the CDR3 is TGTGCCAGCACCCCTCGGGGGGGCGGAAACACCATATATTTT. Its protein is CASTPRGGGNTIYF.

This chain links TRBV6-5 with TRBJ1-2; TRBD1 agrees at 8 bases. CDR1 is MNHEY, CDR2 SVGAGI, per germline. This CDR3 spans 13 amino acids. After removal of 0 bases from V and 8 bases from J, the junction contained 2 bases not matched to a gene. CDR3 amino acids: CASSYSGQGGYTF. CDR3 in DNA: TGTGCCAGCAGTTACTCCGGACAGGGAGGCTACACCTTC.

The rearrangement joins TRBV6-2 or TRBV6-3 to TRBJ1-1; D remains ambiguous. CDR3 length equals 14 residues. V was trimmed by 2 bases and J by 8 bases, leaving 15 bases between them. Germline CDR1 and CDR2: MNHEY and SVGEGT. The CDR3: CASSYVGAIYEAFF. Written as DNA, the CDR3 is TGTGCCAGCAGTTACGTGGGAGCCATTTACGAAGCTTTCTTT.

DNA for the CDR3: TGTGCCAGCAGCCAAGATCCCCGACAGCGGGGGCAGGGGCCCCAGCATTTT. It is translated as CASSQDPRQRGQGPQHF. The genes are TRBV4-2 and TRBJ1-5, with D perhaps TRBD1 (6 bases). V lost 0 bases, J lost 9 bases, and 21 bases lay in between. Germline V CDR1 and CDR2: LGHNA, YNFKEQ. The CDR3 spans 17 residues.

This chain joins TRBV4-1 and TRBJ2-7, with TRBD1 as a possible D gene (6 bases). The CDR3 has 17 amino acids. V lost 2 bases, J lost 0 bases, and 17 bases lay in between. The germline V gene has CDR1 MGHRA and CDR2 YSYEKL. The CDR3 reads CASSQFQGLLSSYEQYF. In DNA, the CDR3 is TGCGCCAGCAGCCAATTTCAGGGGCTTTTGAGCTCCTACGAGCAGTACTTC.

In its sample, this clone was seen once. V usage is TRBV2 and J usage is TRBJ1-2, with D possibly being TRBD1 (5 bases). CDR1 SNHLY and CDR2 FYNNEI come from the germline V gene. V was shortened by 6 bases and J by 3 bases, with 11 bases between the two germline ends. This CDR3 is built from 13 residues. The CDR3 reads CASSADNYYGYTF. The CDR3 region has the DNA TGTGCCAGCAGCGCGGACAACTACTATGGCTACACCTTC. Combining the CDR3 with reference TRBV2 and TRBJ1-2 gives the whole variable domain EPEVTQTPSHQVTQMGQEVILRCVPISNHLYFYWYRQILGQKVEFLVSFYNNEISEKSEIFDDQFSVERPDGSNFTLKIRSTKLEDSAMYFCASSADNYYGYTFGSGTRLTVV.

The chain uses TRBV4-1 and TRBJ1-1; 11 nucleotides line up with TRBD1. The CDR3 runs 19 residues. Germline V gene sequence: CDR1 MGHRA, CDR2 YSYEKL. V shed 5 bases and J 4 bases; nucleotides not matched to a gene: 18. CDR3 DNA sequence: TGCGCCAGCAGCTCTCGGACAGGGGGCGAGGGCCGTTGGGGCACTGAAGCTTTCTTT. Amino acid sequence: CASSSRTGGEGRWGTEAFF.

The chain joins TRBV9 to TRBJ2-1; no reliable D call. The CDR3 has 16 amino acids. V was clipped by 1 base and J by 0 bases, with 11 bases between them. Germline V gene data show CDR1 as SGDLS and CDR2 as YYNGEE. The DNA of the CDR3 is TGTGCCAGCAGCGTAAGTCTAGTTAGCTCCTACAATGAGCAGTTCTTC. Amino acid sequence: CASSVSLVSSYNEQFF. Using reference TRBV9 and TRBJ2-1 for the parts outside the CDR3, the full variable domain is DSGVTQTPKHLITATGQRVTLRCSPRSGDLSVYWYQQSLDQGLQFLIQYYNGEERAKGNILERFSAQQFPDLHSELNLSSLELGDSALYFCASSVSLVSSYNEQFFGPGTRLTVL.

V is TRBV6-4 and J is TRBJ2-2; D gene uncertain. CDR1 is MRHNA and CDR2 is SNTAGT in the germline V gene. V lost 4 bases and J 1 base, leaving 4 bases between the germline ends. This CDR3 has 13 residues. Here the CDR3 DNA reads TGTGCCAGCAGTGCAGGGAACACCGGGGAGCTGTTTTTT. It codes for CASSAGNTGELFF.

The chain is built from TRBV7-9 and TRBJ2-5, with 9 positions matching TRBD1. CDR1 and CDR2 from the germline V gene are SEHNR and FQNEAQ (reference sequence). With 3 bases clipped from V and 1 base from J, the junction kept 6 bases outside the gene matches. The CDR3 length is 16 residues. CDR3 sequence (DNA): TGTGCCAGCAGCTTGGGACAGGGAAACACCCAAGAGACCCAGTACTTC. This gives the protein CASSLGQGNTQETQYF.

This clone was counted only a few times. The rearrangement joins TRBV18 to TRBJ1-6; no firm D call. Germline V gene lookup returns CDR1 KGHSH and CDR2 LQKENI. V lost 6 bases and J 6 bases, leaving 6 bases between the germline ends. The length of the CDR3 is 12 residues. CDR3 loop: CASSTSNSPLHF. The CDR3 coding sequence is TGTGCCAGCTCGACATCTAATTCACCCCTCCACTTT.

This rearrangement joins TRBV19 to TRBJ2-7, with TRBD1 identical over 9 bases. V was clipped by 2 bases and J by 5 bases; unmatched bases: 16. The CDR3 has 18 residues. Germline lookup yields CDR1 LNHDA and CDR2 SQIVND (reference sequence). CDR3 amino acids: CASSITVLSGTGYNEQYF. The CDR3 DNA reads TGTGCCAGTAGTATAACGGTTTTAAGCGGGACAGGGTATAACGAGCAGTACTTC.

The chain employs TRBV24-1 and TRBJ1-5; perhaps TRBD1 as D (5 bases). The length of the CDR3 is 14 residues. Per the germline V gene, CDR1 is KGHDR and CDR2 is SFDVKD. Trimming removed 9 bases at V and 3 bases at J, with 14 bases between. CDR3 in amino acids: CATADILDNQPQHF. The CDR3, as DNA: TGTGCCACCGCGGACATACTCGACAATCAGCCCCAGCATTTT.

As DNA, the CDR3 is TGTGCCAGCAGGAGGACAGGCAACTCCTACGAGCAGTACGTC. Translation gives CASRRTGNSYEQYV. The J gene is TRBJ2-7, the V gene TRBV6-5, with 7 nucleotides matching TRBD1. The CDR3 loop spans 14 amino acids. With 6 bases clipped from V and 0 bases from J, the junction kept 5 bases outside the gene matches. CDR1 and CDR2 (germline): MNHEY, SVGAGI.